This TCR beta chain was sequenced for a study of T cell responses to AZD1222 COVID-19 vaccine. The data were produced by immunoSEQ multiplex PCR, yet TCRdb's version contains in-frame clones alone and is incomplete. This sample yields over 75,000 clones, of which about 92% are seen a single time; about 3% belongs to the top ten. Study-level results: An increase in Spike-specific TCR breadth and depth was observed after two AZD1222 doses. None of the repertoires were sampled until the peak T cell response had passed.

Turning to this clone: Its cognate antigen is unknown.

The TCR sequence derives from an adult in good health. The sample was peripheral blood, taken on day 0 of AZD1222 vaccination.

The CDR3 protein is CASSLARPHGTSGSGELFF. The CDR3 DNA reads TGTGCCAGCAGCCTTGCTAGACCCCATGGGACTAGCGGGAGTGGGGAGCTGTTTTTT. This chain links TRBV3-1 (or the pseudogene TRBV3-2) with TRBJ2-2; 14 nucleotides match TRBD2. Trimming took 4 bases from V and 8 from J; bases not matched to a gene: 15. CDR1 and CDR2 from the germline V gene are LGHDT and YNNKEL (reference sequence). The CDR3 sequence is 19 residues long.